The text below deals with one T cell receptor beta chain. The sample originates from a study of T cell changes during pregnancy in multiple sclerosis. Sequenced by immunoSEQ multiplex PCR; TCRdb stores in-frame clones only, minus some. The sample lists under 70,000 clones; 91% were seen once. Germline CDR1 and CDR2: LNHDA and SQIVND (reference sequence). CDR3 length: 14 amino acids. After removal of 5 bases from V and 1 base from J, the junction contained 2 bases not matched to a gene. The sample consisted of peripheral blood, taken in the third trimester of pregnancy. The V and J genes are TRBV19 and TRBJ1-2; 9 nucleotides match TRBD1. The receptor's source is a female donor in good health, enrolled as a control in a pregnancy study. CDR3 residues: CASSPDRGNYGYTF. The CDR3, as DNA: TGTGCCAGTAGTCCGGACAGGGGTAACTATGGCTACACCTTC.